This is a list of T cell receptor beta chains from one sample in a study of blood T cell repertoires in COVID-19. Profiling relied on immunoSEQ multiplex PCR, and the TCRdb table lists in-frame clones only, not all of them. The table has 150,000 to 200,000 clones, around 90% seen once. The specimen was PBMCs or T cells enriched from blood (not recorded which). The receptors stem from a woman between 18 and 30 years old who had recovered from COVID-19. Both conserved end residues are part of each CDR3. Fields, in order: clone size, J gene, V gene, D gene, CDR3 protein, CDR3 DNA. D genes are given only for firm matches. Rows may omit the clone size; those that give it use once, few, many or a size class.

clone_size: -
j_call: TRBJ1-1
v_call: TRBV7-6
d_call: TRBD1
cdr3_aa: CASSLERFRQGDTEAFF
cdr3_nt: TGTGCCAGCAGCTTAGAAAGATTCCGACAGGGTGACACTGAAGCTTTCTTT

clone_size: -
j_call: TRBJ2-7
v_call: TRBV5-1
d_call: -
cdr3_aa: CATAAVTSSSYEQYF
cdr3_nt: TGCGCCACAGCGGCGGTTACCTCTAGCTCCTACGAGCAGTACTTC

clone_size: -
j_call: TRBJ1-2
v_call: TRBV5-4
d_call: TRBD1
cdr3_aa: CASSLGGGLNYGYTF
cdr3_nt: TGTGCCAGCAGCTTGGGAGGGGGCCTTAACTATGGCTACACCTTC

clone_size: -
j_call: TRBJ1-6
v_call: TRBV5-6
d_call: -
cdr3_aa: CASSLRTENSPLHF
cdr3_nt: TGTGCCAGCAGCTTAAGGACAGAGAATTCACCCCTCCACTTT

clone_size: -
j_call: TRBJ2-1
v_call: TRBV6-1
d_call: TRBD1
cdr3_aa: CASSEQGVWSSYNEQFF
cdr3_nt: TGTGCCAGCAGTGAACAGGGGGTATGGAGCTCCTACAATGAGCAGTTCTTC

clone_size: -
j_call: TRBJ2-2
v_call: TRBV28
d_call: TRBD1
cdr3_aa: CASSSGGRTGELFF
cdr3_nt: TGTGCCAGCAGTTCAGGGGGACGGACCGGGGAGCTGTTTTTT

clone_size: -
j_call: TRBJ2-5
v_call: TRBV2
d_call: TRBD1
cdr3_aa: CASSERDRRETQYF
cdr3_nt: TGTGCCAGCAGTGAACGGGACAGAAGGGAGACCCAGTACTTC

clone_size: -
j_call: TRBJ1-5
v_call: TRBV2
d_call: -
cdr3_aa: CASSDASGLGNQPQHF
cdr3_nt: TGTGCCAGCAGTGACGCAAGCGGCTTAGGCAATCAGCCCCAGCATTTT

clone_size: -
j_call: TRBJ2-3
v_call: TRBV1
d_call: -
cdr3_aa: CTSSQDVSGGRLWKSTDTQYF
cdr3_nt: TGCACCAGCAGCCAAGATGTTAGCGGGGGGCGATTGTGGAAAAGCACAGATACGCAGTATTTT

clone_size: -
j_call: TRBJ1-4
v_call: TRBV12-3/TRBV12-4
d_call: -
cdr3_aa: CATQGPSREKLFF
cdr3_nt: TGTGCCACCCAGGGGCCGTCTAGAGAAAAACTGTTTTTT

clone_size: -
j_call: TRBJ2-7
v_call: TRBV3-1/TRBV3-2
d_call: TRBD2
cdr3_aa: CASSYGTSGAYEQYF
cdr3_nt: TGTGCCAGCAGTTACGGGACTAGCGGAGCCTACGAGCAGTACTTC

clone_size: -
j_call: TRBJ1-2
v_call: TRBV28
d_call: -
cdr3_aa: CASSATAGNYGYTF
cdr3_nt: TGTGCCAGCAGCGCAACCGCAGGGAACTATGGCTACACCTTC

clone_size: -
j_call: TRBJ2-7
v_call: TRBV7-6
d_call: -
cdr3_aa: CASSSTIQGLVGYEQYF
cdr3_nt: TGTGCCAGCAGTTCAACAATACAGGGTTTAGTCGGCTACGAGCAGTACTTC

clone_size: -
j_call: TRBJ1-6
v_call: TRBV19
d_call: -
cdr3_aa: CASRFREGNSPLHF
cdr3_nt: TGTGCCAGTCGCTTCCGGGAGGGAAATTCACCCCTCCACTTT

clone_size: -
j_call: TRBJ1-2
v_call: TRBV4-1
d_call: -
cdr3_aa: CASSQGGGVIYGYTF
cdr3_nt: TGCGCCAGCAGCCAGGGGGGGGGCGTGATCTATGGCTACACCTTC

clone_size: -
j_call: TRBJ1-3
v_call: TRBV19
d_call: -
cdr3_aa: CASSAQTRNTIYF
cdr3_nt: TGTGCCAGTAGTGCCCAGACTCGAAACACCATATATTTT

clone_size: -
j_call: TRBJ1-5
v_call: TRBV19
d_call: -
cdr3_aa: CASTLGGLNQPQHF
cdr3_nt: TGTGCCTCTACCCTGGGCGGGCTCAATCAGCCCCAGCATTTT

clone_size: -
j_call: TRBJ2-2
v_call: TRBV30
d_call: TRBD1
cdr3_aa: CAWSVFWGQGNTGELFF
cdr3_nt: TGTGCCTGGAGTGTATTTTGGGGACAGGGGAACACCGGGGAGCTGTTTTTT

clone_size: -
j_call: TRBJ2-7
v_call: TRBV25-1
d_call: -
cdr3_aa: CASSGRAGYEQYF
cdr3_nt: TGTGCCAGCAGTGGGAGGGCGGGATACGAGCAGTACTTC

clone_size: -
j_call: TRBJ1-4
v_call: TRBV7-9
d_call: -
cdr3_aa: CASSLGWQTNEKLFF
cdr3_nt: TGTGCCAGCAGCTTAGGATGGCAAACTAATGAAAAACTGTTTTTT

clone_size: -
j_call: TRBJ2-3
v_call: TRBV5-1
d_call: TRBD2
cdr3_aa: CASGAGVPVDTQYF
cdr3_nt: TGCGCCAGCGGCGCGGGGGTCCCGGTGGATACGCAGTATTTT

clone_size: -
j_call: TRBJ1-6
v_call: TRBV7-9
d_call: -
cdr3_aa: CASSLVSGMGSPLHF
cdr3_nt: TGTGCCAGCAGCTTAGTATCGGGAATGGGTTCACCCCTCCACTTT

clone_size: -
j_call: TRBJ1-3
v_call: TRBV30
d_call: -
cdr3_aa: CAWSVAQIASGNTIYF
cdr3_nt: TGTGCCTGGAGTGTAGCACAGATTGCCTCTGGAAACACCATATATTTT

clone_size: -
j_call: TRBJ1-3
v_call: TRBV10-3
d_call: TRBD1
cdr3_aa: CAISELGVRQGADTIYF
cdr3_nt: TGTGCCATCAGTGAACTCGGCGTCAGGCAGGGGGCAGACACCATATATTTT

clone_size: -
j_call: TRBJ1-5
v_call: TRBV19
d_call: TRBD1
cdr3_aa: CASSISPTGRQPQHF
cdr3_nt: TGTGCCAGTAGTATTTCCCCGACAGGGCGTCAGCCCCAGCATTTT

clone_size: -
j_call: TRBJ2-2
v_call: TRBV5-1
d_call: TRBD2
cdr3_aa: CASSLRGTDTGELFF
cdr3_nt: TGCGCCAGCAGCCTGCGGGGGACCGACACCGGGGAGCTGTTTTTT

clone_size: -
j_call: TRBJ1-6
v_call: TRBV7-9
d_call: TRBD1
cdr3_aa: CASSTGNRGISPLHF
cdr3_nt: TGTGCCAGCAGCACAGGCAACAGGGGGATTTCACCCCTCCACTTT

clone_size: -
j_call: TRBJ1-6
v_call: TRBV28
d_call: -
cdr3_aa: CASSPPQDRSPLHF
cdr3_nt: TGTGCCAGCAGCCCCCCTCAGGACAGATCACCCCTCCACTTT

clone_size: -
j_call: TRBJ2-6
v_call: TRBV28
d_call: TRBD2
cdr3_aa: CASSSFQTSGGEFSANVLTF
cdr3_nt: TGTGCCAGCAGTTCATTCCAGACTAGCGGGGGTGAGTTCTCGGCCAACGTCCTGACTTTC

clone_size: -
j_call: TRBJ2-7
v_call: TRBV7-9
d_call: TRBD1
cdr3_aa: CASSYQTGGSEQYF
cdr3_nt: TGTGCCAGCAGCTACCAGACAGGGGGCAGCGAGCAGTACTTC

clone_size: -
j_call: TRBJ1-6
v_call: TRBV28
d_call: -
cdr3_aa: CASSLVLDTNSPLHF
cdr3_nt: TGTGCCAGCAGCCTGGTGTTGGACACTAATTCACCCCTCCACTTT

clone_size: -
j_call: TRBJ1-2
v_call: TRBV5-5
d_call: TRBD1
cdr3_aa: CASSSGTGDPYGYTF
cdr3_nt: TGTGCCAGCAGCTCCGGGACAGGTGACCCCTATGGCTACACCTTC

clone_size: -
j_call: TRBJ1-2
v_call: TRBV3-1/TRBV3-2
d_call: -
cdr3_aa: CASSQGLQGVYGYTF
cdr3_nt: TGTGCCAGCAGCCAAGGTCTACAGGGAGTCTATGGCTACACCTTC

clone_size: -
j_call: TRBJ1-5
v_call: TRBV27
d_call: TRBD1
cdr3_aa: CASSPRDRVWNQPQHF
cdr3_nt: TGTGCCAGCAGTCCACGGGACAGGGTTTGGAATCAGCCCCAGCATTTT

clone_size: -
j_call: TRBJ2-1
v_call: TRBV27
d_call: -
cdr3_aa: CASSLNYNEQFF
cdr3_nt: TGTGCCAGCAGTCTAAATTACAATGAGCAGTTCTTC

clone_size: -
j_call: TRBJ2-7
v_call: TRBV6-5
d_call: -
cdr3_aa: CASSPVGVYEQYF
cdr3_nt: TGTGCCAGCAGTCCCGTCGGGGTCTACGAGCAGTACTTC

clone_size: -
j_call: TRBJ2-7
v_call: TRBV28
d_call: -
cdr3_aa: CASSGNQGEQYF
cdr3_nt: TGTGCCAGCAGTGGGAATCAGGGAGAGCAGTACTTC

clone_size: -
j_call: TRBJ2-7
v_call: TRBV19
d_call: TRBD1
cdr3_aa: CASSLGGLDEQYF
cdr3_nt: TGTGCCAGTAGTTTAGGGGGCCTCGACGAGCAGTACTTC

clone_size: few
j_call: TRBJ1-1
v_call: TRBV5-1
d_call: -
cdr3_aa: CASSLWERGNTEAFF
cdr3_nt: TGCGCCAGCAGCTTGTGGGAGCGGGGGAACACTGAAGCTTTCTTT

clone_size: -
j_call: TRBJ2-2
v_call: TRBV3-1/TRBV3-2
d_call: -
cdr3_aa: CASSSSVTGELFF
cdr3_nt: TGTGCCAGCAGCTCCTCGGTCACCGGGGAGCTGTTTTTT

clone_size: -
j_call: TRBJ1-1
v_call: TRBV7-2
d_call: -
cdr3_aa: CASSPLPGTKAGGTEAFF
cdr3_nt: TGTGCCAGCAGCCCGCTACCCGGGACAAAAGCCGGAGGCACTGAAGCTTTCTTT

clone_size: once
j_call: TRBJ1-2
v_call: TRBV6-1
d_call: -
cdr3_aa: CASSEATNSYGYTF
cdr3_nt: TGTGCCAGCAGTGAAGCGACAAACAGCTATGGCTACACCTTC